Below, 10 T cell receptor beta chains from the same sample are listed, as sequenced in a study of CD8 T cells in Susac syndrome. RNA in amounts of about 0.5 to 1 ug was reverse transcribed with random hexamers. TCRdb re-analysed the immunoSEQ multiplex PCR reads in MiXCR, keeping a single row per CDR3 protein. Here the sample spans tens of thousands of distinct CDR3 sequences, 90% to 95% being singletons. What was sequenced was CD8+ T cells from PBMCs. The receptor source for this set is a human donor with multiple sclerosis.

The chain recombines TRBV4-1 with TRBJ2-3, with D possibly matching TRBD1 (6 bases). Trimming pared 1 base from V and 11 bases from J, leaving 13 bases between. Germline CDR1 is MGHRA and CDR2 is YSYEKL. This CDR3 contains 13 residues. As DNA, the CDR3 is TGCGCCAGCAGCCAAGTAACCCTAGGGGGGCAGTATTTT. This codes for CASSQVTLGGQYF.

This clonotype has a handful of counts. The V gene is TRBV4-1, the J gene TRBJ1-1; tentative D call: TRBD1 (5 bases). V was clipped by 4 bases and J by 4 bases, with 16 bases between them. The length of the CDR3 is 15 residues. Germline-derived CDR1 and CDR2 are MGHRA and YSYEKL. CDR3: CASSPWGEEGTEAFF. In DNA, the CDR3 is TGCGCCAGCAGCCCCTGGGGGGAGGAGGGCACTGAAGCTTTCTTT.

CDR3 sequence reads: CASSVGTGPQETQYF. The CDR3, as DNA: TGTGCCAGCAGCGTCGGGACAGGTCCCCAAGAGACCCAGTACTTC. The rearrangement uses TRBV9 and TRBJ2-5; 8 nucleotides line up with TRBD1. With 2 bases clipped from V and 1 base from J, the junction kept 4 bases outside the gene matches. The V gene's germline CDR1 is SGDLS and CDR2 YYNGEE. The length of the CDR3 is 15 residues.

This CDR3 is CASSFDRVVTEAFF. CDR3 DNA sequence: TGTGCCAGCAGCTTCGACAGGGTGGTCACTGAAGCTTTCTTT. The rearrangement uses TRBV7-9 and TRBJ1-1, with 7 positions matching TRBD1. This CDR3 has 14 amino acids. The germline CDR1 and CDR2 sequences are SEHNR and FQNEAQ (reference sequence). J was trimmed by 4 bases and V by 3 bases; bases with no gene match: 5.

The CDR3 bases are TGTGCCAGTAGTTGGGGACACACTGAAGCTTTCTTT. Amino acids: CASSWGHTEAFF. The chain combines TRBV19 with TRBJ1-1; D is perhaps TRBD1 (5 bases). Trimming took off 5 bases at V and 3 bases at J, with 7 bases between the two ends. The germline CDR1 and CDR2 sequences are LNHDA and SQIVND (reference sequence). The CDR3 has 12 residues. Supplemented by reference TRBV19 and TRBJ1-1, the full variable domain reads DGGITQSPKYLFRKEGQNVTLSCEQNLNHDAMYWYRQDPGQGLRLIYYSQIVNDFQKGDIAEGYSVSREKKESFPLTVTSAQKNPTAFYLCASSWGHTEAFFGQGTRLTVV.

J is TRBJ1-5 and V is TRBV19; 8 positions agree with TRBD1. The germline gives CDR1 LNHDA, CDR2 SQIVND (reference sequence). J was trimmed by 2 bases and V by 4 bases; bases with no gene match: 4. This CDR3 has 15 residues. The CDR3 sequence is CASSTLDRGNQPQHF. The CDR3 nucleotides read TGTGCCAGTAGTACCCTGGACAGGGGCAATCAGCCCCAGCATTTT. Together with reference TRBV19 and TRBJ1-5, the CDR3 gives the full variable domain: DGGITQSPKYLFRKEGQNVTLSCEQNLNHDAMYWYRQDPGQGLRLIYYSQIVNDFQKGDIAEGYSVSREKKESFPLTVTSAQKNPTAFYLCASSTLDRGNQPQHFGDGTRLSIL.

The rearrangement joins TRBV9 to TRBJ1-1, with TRBD1 matching 8 bases. The CDR3 has 14 residues. Germline CDR1 and CDR2: SGDLS and YYNGEE. After removal of 0 bases from V and 7 bases from J, the junction contained 5 bases not matched to a gene. The CDR3 is CASSVVQGADEAFF. The CDR3 nucleotides are TGTGCCAGCAGCGTAGTGCAGGGGGCCGATGAAGCTTTCTTT.

This clonotype was counted a single time. The chain uses TRBV7-9 and TRBJ2-1, with 11 bases matching TRBD1. Germline trimming cut 5 bases from V and 8 bases from J; bases unmatched to any gene: 5. The V gene's germline CDR1 is SEHNR and CDR2 FQNEAQ (reference sequence). The CDR3 contains 14 residues. CDR3 sequence: CASSTDRGPDEQFF. The CDR3 DNA reads as TGTGCCAGCAGCACGGACAGGGGGCCCGATGAGCAGTTCTTC. The whole variable domain, remainder taken from reference TRBV7-9 and TRBJ2-1, is DTGVSQNPRHKITKRGQNVTFRCDPISEHNRLYWYRQTLGQGPEFLTYFQNEAQLEKSRLLSDRFSAERPKGSFSTLEIQRTEQGDSAMYLCASSTDRGPDEQFFGPGTRLTVL.

The CDR3 DNA sequence: TGTGCCAGCAACCCAAGGGGGTTAGGTTCGGGTTCTGACACTGAAGCTTTCTTT. This gives the protein CASNPRGLGSGSDTEAFF. This sequence joins TRBV4-2 and TRBJ1-1; a possible D gene is TRBD1 (6 bases). The germline V gene encodes CDR1 LGHNA and CDR2 YNFKEQ. CDR3 size: 18 residues. Trimming stripped 7 bases from V and 3 bases from J, with 27 bases between.

The chain uses TRBV19 and TRBJ2-1; unclear D gene. The CDR3 consists of 15 residues. CDR1 is LNHDA, CDR2 SQIVND, per germline (reference sequence). V was shortened by 4 bases and J by 6 bases, with 16 bases between the two germline ends. DNA of the CDR3: TGTGCCAGTAGTACGGACGGACGTTCGGGCAATGAGCAGTTCTTC. It encodes CASSTDGRSGNEQFF.